These T cell receptor beta chains were read from a single sample in a study of graft-versus-host responses after intestinal transplantation. The antigens for these receptors are not known. Data came from immunoSEQ multiplex PCR; TCRdb stores just in-frame clones and leaves some out. The sample yields roughly 100,000 clones, 93% seen once. Source: unstimulated CD8+ T cells sorted from spleen or lymph node cells, taken before intestinal transplant. The source of these receptors is a human donor who received an intestinal transplant. CDR3s include the opening cysteine and the closing phenylalanine or tryptophan. D genes are given only for firm matches. For some rows the clone size is stated as once, few or many, or as a class when expanded; others skip it.

clone_size	j_call	v_call	d_call	cdr3_nt	cdr3_aa
-	TRBJ2-3	TRBV5-4	-	TGTGCCAGCGCCTATAGCGGCTCTAGCACAGATACGCAGTATTTT	CASAYSGSSTDTQYF
once	TRBJ1-2	TRBV7-9	TRBD1	TGTGCCAGCAGCGAGACAGGGTTTTATGGCTACACCTTC	CASSETGFYGYTF
once	TRBJ2-5	TRBV18	-	TGTGCCAGCTCACCAAATTCGCGGGGGCTGGTCCAAGAGACCCAGTACTTC	CASSPNSRGLVQETQYF
-	TRBJ1-1	TRBV14	-	TGTGCCAGCAGCCAGGAGGATCGGGGCACTGAAGCTTTCTTT	CASSQEDRGTEAFF
once	TRBJ2-1	TRBV6-4	-	TGTGCCAGCAGTGACTCCTCTTACAATGAGCAGTTCTTC	CASSDSSYNEQFF
-	TRBJ2-1	TRBV4-1	TRBD2	TGCGCCAGCAGCCACGGAGCCGGACTAGCGGGAAATGAGCAGTTCTTC	CASSHGAGLAGNEQFF
once	TRBJ1-2	TRBV7-9	-	TGTGCCGCTAGGGCCCCGGGGAACTATGGCTACACCTTC	CAARAPGNYGYTF
-	TRBJ1-1	TRBV4-1	TRBD1	TGCGCCAGCAGCCACTCGGGGACAGCAAACACTGAAGCTTTCTTT	CASSHSGTANTEAFF
-	TRBJ2-3	TRBV18	TRBD1	TGTGCCAGCTCACCACCGGGACAGCACACAGATACGCAGTATTTT	CASSPPGQHTDTQYF
-	TRBJ2-1	TRBV29-1	TRBD2	TGCAGCGTTGAAGAAGGCGGGGGGACGGAAGGGTCTAGGTCACATGAGCAGTTCTTC	CSVEEGGGTEGSRSHEQFF
-	TRBJ2-3	TRBV7-8	TRBD2	TGTGCCAGCAGCTTCCGACTAGCGGGGTCTAGCACAGATACGCAGTATTTT	CASSFRLAGSSTDTQYF
-	TRBJ2-2	TRBV5-1	-	TGCGCCAGCAGCTTCGGGGTCGACACCGGGGAGCTGTTTTTT	CASSFGVDTGELFF
-	TRBJ2-7	TRBV6-5	-	TGTGCCAGCAGTTACTCGACGGCTTCCGAGCAGTACTTC	CASSYSTASEQYF
-	TRBJ2-3	TRBV9	TRBD2	TGTGCCAGCAGCCACCCCCGACTAGCGGGTGGGACAGATACGCAGTATTTT	CASSHPRLAGGTDTQYF
-	TRBJ2-7	TRBV7-2	-	TGTGCCAGCAGCATCGACGGGCCGTACGAGCAGTACTTC	CASSIDGPYEQYF
-	TRBJ2-6	TRBV5-1	-	TGCGCCAGCAGCTTTAACGTTCGGGGGACACCAAGTTTCTCTGGGGCCAACGTCCTGACTTTC	CASSFNVRGTPSFSGANVLTF
-	TRBJ1-5	TRBV6-1	-	TGTGCCAGCAGTGACAGGGCCAGGGGCGCCAGTCAGCCCCAGCATTTT	CASSDRARGASQPQHF
-	TRBJ2-3	TRBV5-6	-	TGTGCCAGCAGCTTGAGGCTAGGTGGGGAGGCGCACGATACGCAGTATTTT	CASSLRLGGEAHDTQYF
once	TRBJ1-1	TRBV19	-	TGTGCCAGTAGGCTGGGGGGCACTGAAGCTTTCTTT	CASRLGGTEAFF
-	TRBJ1-6	TRBV5-3	-	TGTGCCAGAAGCTCCCCGCCCCAAATGACGGGGCATAGCTCCTATAATTCACCCCTCCACTTT	CARSSPPQMTGHSSYNSPLHF
-	TRBJ2-7	TRBV4-1	-	TGCGCCAGCAGCGCTCCTAGCTACGAGCAGTACTTC	CASSAPSYEQYF
-	TRBJ2-3	TRBV6-5	-	TGTGCCACCGCTGACGGCACAGATACGCAGTATTTT	CATADGTDTQYF
-	TRBJ2-1	TRBV10-3	-	TGTGCCATCAGTGAGTCCAATTACAATGAGCAGTTCTTC	CAISESNYNEQFF
-	TRBJ2-2	TRBV5-1	-	TGCGCCAGCAGCTTGACAGGGCTGAACACCGGGGAGCTGTTTTTT	CASSLTGLNTGELFF
-	TRBJ1-2	TRBV13	-	TGTGCCAGCAGCCTCGAGTGGGGGCCCGATGGCTACACCTTC	CASSLEWGPDGYTF
-	TRBJ2-2	TRBV6-1	-	TGTGCCAGCAGTGACCGGCGGGGAACGAACACCGGGGAGCTGTTTTTT	CASSDRRGTNTGELFF
-	TRBJ2-1	TRBV7-6	-	TGTGCCAGCAGCTTCGCCGGGGGAAATGAGCAGTTCTTC	CASSFAGGNEQFF
-	TRBJ2-2	TRBV4-1	-	TGCGCCAGCAGCCAACTGGGGAATGATAACACCGGGGAGCTGTTTTTT	CASSQLGNDNTGELFF
-	TRBJ2-3	TRBV6-5	-	TGTGCCAGCAGCCTCTCCTCTTGGGATACGCAGTATTTT	CASSLSSWDTQYF
-	TRBJ2-7	TRBV11-3	-	TGTGCCAGCAGCTTAGTAGTGCACGGACCCCGGTACGAGCAGTACTTC	CASSLVVHGPRYEQYF
-	TRBJ1-5	TRBV4-1	-	TGCGCCAGCAGATGGGTGGACGGAAACGATCAGCCCCAGCATTTT	CASRWVDGNDQPQHF
-	TRBJ1-1	TRBV15	TRBD1	TGTGCCACAAGGACAGGGAGGTACACTGAAGCTTTCTTT	CATRTGRYTEAFF
-	TRBJ2-1	TRBV2	-	TGTGCCAGCATAGAGAGTGGGACCTACAATGAGCAGTTCTTC	CASIESGTYNEQFF
-	TRBJ1-1	TRBV9	-	TGTGCCAGCAGCGTAGGGGGGACTGAAGCTTTCTTT	CASSVGGTEAFF
-	TRBJ1-2	TRBV9	-	TGTGCCAGCAGCGTAGACTCGGCAGGGTCTAACTATGGCTACACCTTC	CASSVDSAGSNYGYTF
-	TRBJ1-6	TRBV6-1	-	TGTGCCAGCAGTGAAGCGGGGGCTTATTTCTATAATTCACCCCTCCACTTT	CASSEAGAYFYNSPLHF
once	TRBJ1-1	TRBV9	TRBD1	TGTGCCAGCAGCGTAGAGACCGGGACAGGGGTGGCTAATGGCGACTTTGAAGCTTTCTTT	CASSVETGTGVANGDFEAFF
once	TRBJ2-3	TRBV7-9	-	TGTGCCAGCAGCTCCTGGGACCAGAGAGATACGCAGTATTTT	CASSSWDQRDTQYF
-	TRBJ2-7	TRBV19	-	TGTGCCAGTAGCCCCGGGGGAGGTTTCGACGAGCAGTACTTC	CASSPGGGFDEQYF
-	TRBJ2-2	TRBV2	TRBD2	TGTGCCAGCAGTATGAGCGGGGGGTTCACCGGGGAGCTGTTTTTT	CASSMSGGFTGELFF
-	TRBJ2-1	TRBV4-1	-	TGCGCCAGCAGCCCCCGGGACACCTACAATGAGCAGTTCTTC	CASSPRDTYNEQFF
-	TRBJ1-5	TRBV2	-	TGTGCCAGCAGTGATGGTAGGGGTTTTAACCAGCCCCAGCATTTT	CASSDGRGFNQPQHF